These 27 T cell receptor beta chains were sequenced from one sample in a study of T cell responses to AZD1222 COVID-19 vaccine. Profiled with immunoSEQ multiplex PCR; TCRdb holds only in-frame clones, not every one. Of about 180,000 clones in the sample, approximately 90% were seen once. Source: peripheral blood, taken 28 days after the second dose of the MenACWY control vaccine. These receptors originate from an adult who received the MenACWY meningococcal vaccine as a control.

The V and J genes are TRBV19 and TRBJ1-1; D is ambiguous. Germline V gene lookup returns CDR1 LNHDA and CDR2 SQIVND (reference sequence). Trimming cost V 4 bases and J 8 bases, with 11 bases left between them. The CDR3 totals 12 residues. CDR3 bases: TGTGCCAGTAGTACCCAGAATTCCGAAGCTTTCTTT. It yields the protein CASSTQNSEAFF. Together with reference TRBV19 and TRBJ1-1, the CDR3 gives the full variable domain: DGGITQSPKYLFRKEGQNVTLSCEQNLNHDAMYWYRQDPGQGLRLIYYSQIVNDFQKGDIAEGYSVSREKKESFPLTVTSAQKNPTAFYLCASSTQNSEAFFGQGTRLTVV.

The V and J genes are TRBV5-1 and TRBJ2-5; no reliable D call. Trimming stripped 5 bases from V and 5 bases from J, with 13 bases between. Per the germline V gene, CDR1 is SGHRS and CDR2 is YFSETQ. The CDR3 runs 13 residues. CDR3 residues: CASRDARSETQYF. CDR3 nucleotides: TGCGCCAGCAGGGATGCTCGGTCGGAGACCCAGTACTTC.

The gene calls are TRBV30 and TRBJ1-1, with D unclear. The length of the CDR3 is 12 residues. Germline V CDR1 and CDR2: GTSNPN, SVGIG (reference sequence). Trimming stripped 4 bases from V and 0 bases from J, with 6 bases between. DNA of the CDR3: TGTGCCTGGATTGCCATGAACACTGAAGCTTTCTTT. Translated: CAWIAMNTEAFF.

The chain employs TRBV30 and TRBJ2-7, with D possibly matching TRBD2 (5 bases). Germline lookup yields CDR1 GTSNPN and CDR2 SVGIG (reference sequence). Trimming pared 3 bases from V and 5 bases from J, leaving 8 bases between. The CDR3 has 11 residues. The CDR3 loop reads CAWRERDEQYF. Written as DNA, the CDR3 is TGTGCCTGGAGGGAGAGGGACGAGCAGTACTTC.

The gene calls are TRBV9 and TRBJ2-5, with 8 bases aligning to TRBD2. With V trimmed by 3 bases and J by 4 bases, 5 bases remained unmatched. Germline CDR1 reads SGDLS; CDR2 reads YYNGEE. The CDR3 consists of 14 residues. The CDR3 spells CASSGTSGSETQYF. DNA of the CDR3: TGTGCCAGCAGCGGAACTAGCGGCTCAGAGACCCAGTACTTC. Together with reference TRBV9 and TRBJ2-5, the CDR3 gives the full variable domain: DSGVTQTPKHLITATGQRVTLRCSPRSGDLSVYWYQQSLDQGLQFLIQYYNGEERAKGNILERFSAQQFPDLHSELNLSSLELGDSALYFCASSGTSGSETQYFGPGTRLLVL.

This rearrangement joins TRBV6-5 to TRBJ2-1; TRBD1 matches 8 bases. V dropped 8 bases and J dropped 8; count of bases not matched to a gene: 11. Germline CDR1 MNHEY, CDR2 SVGAGI. The CDR3 contains 14 residues. DNA for the CDR3: TGTGCCAGCCTTACAACACAGGGGGGCGATGAGCAGTTCTTC. This gives the protein CASLTTQGGDEQFF.

This rearrangement joins TRBV10-1 to TRBJ1-1, with 9 bases matching TRBD1. Trimming at V came to 6 bases and at J to 7 bases, leaving 12 bases not matched to a gene. This CDR3 is 15 amino acids long. From germline, CDR1 is WNHNN and CDR2 SYGVQD (reference sequence). CDR3 protein: CASSHTGTGIGEAFF. In DNA, the CDR3 is TGCGCCAGCAGCCACACCGGGACAGGGATAGGTGAAGCTTTCTTT.

The chain couples TRBV30 to TRBJ1-6; D is unclear. Trimming took off 1 base at V and 9 bases at J, with 10 bases between the two ends. The CDR3 is 13 amino acids. Germline-derived CDR1 and CDR2 are GTSNPN and SVGIG (reference sequence). DNA for the CDR3: TGTGCCTGGAGTGGGGATTTGGGTTCACCCCTCCACTTT. The encoded protein is CAWSGDLGSPLHF.

The chain links TRBV19 to TRBJ2-7, with 7 nucleotides matching TRBD1. Germline trimming cut 4 bases from V and 3 bases from J; bases unmatched to any gene: 12. The CDR3 spans 16 residues. Germline V gives CDR1 LNHDA, CDR2 SQIVND (reference sequence). The CDR3 DNA reads TGTGCCAGTAGTAAAGAGGGGAGACAGGGTGGCTACGAGCAGTACTTC. Its protein is CASSKEGRQGGYEQYF.

This clone is a singleton in its sample. The chain has TRBV30 and TRBJ1-1, with TRBD1 identical over 9 bases. The CDR3 runs to 14 residues. Germline V lookup: CDR1 GTSNPN, CDR2 SVGIG (reference sequence). V lost 1 base and J lost 5; bases outside the gene matches: 5. CDR3 sequence reads: CAWSEVTGGTEAFF. As DNA, the CDR3 is TGTGCCTGGAGTGAGGTGACAGGGGGGACTGAAGCTTTCTTT.

CDR3 nucleotide sequence: TGTGCCAGCAGCTCTGACACAAACACCATATATTTT. Translated, it gives CASSSDTNTIYF. The chain employs TRBV5-6 and TRBJ1-3; no definite D call. Trimming left V 3 bases short and J 6 bases short, with 7 bases between. CDR3 size: 12 residues. Germline V gene data show CDR1 as SGHDT and CDR2 as YYEEEE.

This chain uses TRBV21-1 with TRBJ2-7; the D call of TRBD1 is as the table states it, not checked on the DNA. TRBV21-1 is a pseudogene segment. This CDR3 comprises 15 residues. The CDR3 spells CASNPGRASRDEQYF. DNA of the CDR3: TGTGCCAGCAACCCGGGCAGGGCCTCTAGGGACGAGCAGTACTTC.

V usage is TRBV7-9 and J usage is TRBJ1-5; 8 bases are a match to TRBD1. The CDR3 extends over 15 amino acids. With 1 base clipped from V and 7 bases from J, the junction kept 6 bases outside the gene matches. Germline CDR1 SEHNR, CDR2 FQNEAQ (reference sequence). Here the CDR3 reads CASSLGGTGSQPQHF. In DNA form, the CDR3 reads TGTGCCAGCAGCTTAGGAGGGACAGGTTCCCAGCCCCAGCATTTT.

The J gene is TRBJ2-1, the V gene TRBV18, with D perhaps matching TRBD2 (6 bases). CDR1 is KGHSH, CDR2 LQKENI, per germline. The CDR3 sequence is 14 residues long. V was cut by 6 bases and J by 7 bases, with 16 bases left in between. CDR3 in DNA: TGTGCCAGCTCCCCTACCCGGGGGTTGAATGAGCAGTTCTTC. Its protein is CASSPTRGLNEQFF.

This sequence joins TRBV7-2 and TRBJ2-2; D uncertain. Germline-derived CDR1 and CDR2 are SGHTA and FQGNSA. V was clipped by 1 base and J by 5 bases, with 5 bases between them. This CDR3 contains 13 residues. DNA of the CDR3: TGTGCCAGCAGCTTAGACGAGACCGGGGAGCTGTTTTTT. Protein sequence: CASSLDETGELFF.

This clone was recorded only once. At one end the junction does not follow the germline gene, possibly because of a read error. The chain links TRBV28 to TRBJ1-5; D ambiguous. In germline, CDR1 is MDHEN, CDR2 SYDVKM. CDR3 size: 13 residues. The CDR3 region is CASSPGEADVLDF. The CDR3 DNA follows: TGTGCCAGCAGTCCCGGAGAGGCCGACGTTCTCGATTTT.

The rearrangement links TRBV11-2 to TRBJ1-1, with D maybe TRBD1 (5 bases). Germline CDR1 reads SGHAT; CDR2 reads FQNNGV. The CDR3 has 15 amino acids. The germline V and J ends were trimmed by 1 base and 5 bases, with 14 bases remaining between them. The CDR3 coding sequence is TGTGCCAGCAGCTTAGTTCCAGGGTATGAGACTGAAGCTTTCTTT. It translates to CASSLVPGYETEAFF.

The chain couples TRBV20-1 to TRBJ2-1, with 11 bases aligning to TRBD2. This CDR3 comprises 15 residues. Germline CDR1 reads DFQATT; CDR2 reads SNEGSKA (reference sequence). V shed 3 bases and J 0 bases; nucleotides not matched to a gene: 1. CDR3 residues: CSASTSGSSYNEQFF. The CDR3 DNA is TGCAGTGCTAGTACTAGCGGGAGCTCCTACAATGAGCAGTTCTTC.

The chain is built from TRBV5-1 and TRBJ1-2; D is perhaps TRBD1 (6 bases). This CDR3 has 14 amino acids. Deletions cut 4 bases from V and 4 bases from J, with 14 bases between. The germline gives CDR1 SGHRS, CDR2 YFSETQ. The DNA of the CDR3 is TGCGCCAGCAGCCCACAACAGGGTCCCTATGGCTACACCTTC. Its translation is CASSPQQGPYGYTF.

CDR3 loop: CASSLSLAGGPEQYF. The CDR3 DNA reads TGTGCCAGCAGCTTATCCTTGGCGGGAGGGCCCGAGCAGTACTTC. The chain carries TRBV11-1 and TRBJ2-7; 9 bases are a match to TRBD2. Germline loops: CDR1 SGHAT, CDR2 FQDESV (reference sequence). With V trimmed by 2 bases and J by 6 bases, 8 bases remained unmatched. This CDR3 comprises 15 residues.

The rearrangement links TRBV9 to TRBJ1-1; D not resolved. The CDR3 has 14 amino acids. The V and J ends lost 0 bases and 4 bases respectively, with 10 bases between them. Per the germline V gene, CDR1 is SGDLS and CDR2 is YYNGEE. CDR3 coding DNA: TGTGCCAGCAGCGTAGTTACGGGAGGCACTGAAGCTTTCTTT. Translation: CASSVVTGGTEAFF.

The V gene is TRBV7-2, the J gene TRBJ1-4; TRBD1 matches 9 bases. Germline CDR1 reads SGHTA; CDR2 reads FQGNSA. J gave up 7 bases and V 7 bases, and 10 bases lay outside the gene matches. CDR3 length: 15 amino acids. The CDR3 sequence: CASTSEQGAGEKLFF. CDR3 DNA: TGTGCCAGCACCTCCGAACAGGGGGCAGGTGAAAAACTGTTTTTT.

The chain recombines TRBV10-3 with TRBJ1-2; possible D gene TRBD1, 5 bases. V lost 7 bases to trimming and J lost 8 bases, with 17 bases between them. The CDR3 has 13 residues. Germline loops: CDR1 ENHRY, CDR2 SYGVKD. The CDR3 sequence is CAIKGAGPWGYTF. The DNA of the CDR3 is TGTGCCATCAAAGGGGCAGGCCCTTGGGGCTACACCTTC.

The V gene is TRBV11-2, the J gene TRBJ1-3; no reliable D call. The ends were cut back, 4 bases at V and 0 bases at J, with 7 bases in the middle. This CDR3 spans 14 amino acids. Germline CDR1 reads SGHAT; CDR2 reads FQNNGV. CDR3 coding DNA: TGTGCCAGCAGCTACCCAGGCTCTGGAAACACCATATATTTT. Translating gives CASSYPGSGNTIYF.

This chain connects TRBV21-1 to TRBJ2-5; the table's D call, TRBD1, has no DNA check behind it. TRBV21-1 is a listed pseudogene. CDR3 length: 16 amino acids. The CDR3 sequence: CASNIKPEQLQETQYF. DNA for the CDR3: TGTGCCAGCAACATAAAGCCGGAACAGCTCCAAGAGACCCAGTACTTC.

This chain joins TRBV30 and TRBJ2-3; D is perhaps TRBD2 (6 bases). The length of the CDR3 is 14 residues. In germline, CDR1 is GTSNPN, CDR2 SVGIG (reference sequence). Trimming shortened V by 5 bases and J by 0 bases, and 12 bases separated the two germline ends. The CDR3 sequence: CAWGTGFSTDTQYF. For the CDR3, the DNA is TGTGCCTGGGGGACTGGATTTAGCACAGATACGCAGTATTTT.

The V and J genes are TRBV7-9 and TRBJ1-1; 7 nucleotides match TRBD1. Looked up from germline, CDR1 is SEHNR and CDR2 is FQNEAQ (reference sequence). The CDR3 runs to 18 residues. J gave up 4 bases and V 4 bases, and 18 bases lay outside the gene matches. CDR3 protein: CASSSLGGGGGEGTEAFF. In nucleotides, the CDR3 is TGTGCCAGCAGCTCCCTTGGGGGTGGAGGGGGCGAGGGCACTGAAGCTTTCTTT.